This T cell receptor (beta chain) derives from a study of CD8+CD57+ T cells in acquired aplastic anemia. Germline V lookup: CDR1 LNHDA, CDR2 SQIVND (reference sequence). There are 14 residues in the CDR3. With 0 bases removed from V and 6 bases from J, the gap between germline ends came to 11 bases. Before being chosen for sequencing, patients had shown CD8+CD57+ cell expansion by flow cytometry. Acquired aplastic anemia of severe grade affected all patients. Broader study findings: CD8+CD57+ cells from patients were less diverse than total CD4+ and CD8+ pools. Found in both controls and patients were twenty-nine CD8+ CDR3 sequences.

Comment on this clonotype: The antigen remains unidentified.

Genomic DNA, the template, was used for profiling of the TCR beta VDJ and CDR3. TCRdb reprocessed the reads with MiXCR, giving one entry per CDR3 protein. This sample has around 21,000 distinct CDR3 sequences, with 30% to 50% found just once. The rearrangement links TRBV19 to TRBJ1-1; D call uncertain. The sequence came from a human donor with aplastic anemia. Material: CD8+CD57+ T cells sorted from PBMCs. Subset in this sample: bead-enriched CD8+CD57+ effector memory T cells from SAA patients. CDR3 bases: TGTGCCAGTAGTATAGATCTATCGCAGCCTGAAGCTTTCTTT. Translating it yields CASSIDLSQPEAFF.